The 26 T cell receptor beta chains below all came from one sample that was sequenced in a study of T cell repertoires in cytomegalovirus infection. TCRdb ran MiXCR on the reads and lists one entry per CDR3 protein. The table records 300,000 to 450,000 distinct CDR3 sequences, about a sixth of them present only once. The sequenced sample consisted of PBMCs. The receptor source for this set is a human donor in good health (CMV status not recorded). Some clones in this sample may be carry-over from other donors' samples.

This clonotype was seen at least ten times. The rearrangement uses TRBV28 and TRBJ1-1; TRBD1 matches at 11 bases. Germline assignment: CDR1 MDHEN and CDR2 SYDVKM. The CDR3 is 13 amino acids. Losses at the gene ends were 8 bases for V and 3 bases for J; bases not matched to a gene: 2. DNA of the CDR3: TGTGCCAGCGGGACAGGGGGAGACACTGAAGCTTTCTTT. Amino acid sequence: CASGTGGDTEAFF.

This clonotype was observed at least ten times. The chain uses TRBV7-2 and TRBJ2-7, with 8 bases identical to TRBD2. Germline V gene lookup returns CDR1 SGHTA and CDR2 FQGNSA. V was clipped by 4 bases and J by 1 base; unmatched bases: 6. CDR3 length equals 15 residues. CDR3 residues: CASSSTSGWSYEQYF. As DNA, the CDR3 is TGTGCCAGCAGCTCCACTAGCGGTTGGTCCTACGAGCAGTACTTC.

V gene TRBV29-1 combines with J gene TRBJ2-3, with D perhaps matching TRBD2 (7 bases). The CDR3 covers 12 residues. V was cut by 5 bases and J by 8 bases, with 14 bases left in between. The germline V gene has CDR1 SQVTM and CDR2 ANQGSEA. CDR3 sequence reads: CSVLAGAVTQYF. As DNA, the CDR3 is TGCAGCGTTCTGGCGGGGGCTGTTACGCAGTATTTT.

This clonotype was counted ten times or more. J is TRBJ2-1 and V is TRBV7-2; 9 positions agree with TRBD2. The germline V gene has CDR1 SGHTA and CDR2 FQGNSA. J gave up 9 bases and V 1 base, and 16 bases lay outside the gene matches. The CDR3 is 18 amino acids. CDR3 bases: TGTGCCAGCAGCTTAGTAGGGCTAGCGGGGCTTCCGCCCCCTGAGCAGTTCTTC. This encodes CASSLVGLAGLPPPEQFF.

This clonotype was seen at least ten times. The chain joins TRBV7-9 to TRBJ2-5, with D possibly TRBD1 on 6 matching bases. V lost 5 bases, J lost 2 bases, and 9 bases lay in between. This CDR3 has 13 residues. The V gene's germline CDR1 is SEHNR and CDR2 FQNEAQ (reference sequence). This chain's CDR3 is CASSLGQQETQYF. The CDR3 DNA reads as TGTGCCAGCAGCCTCGGACAGCAAGAGACCCAGTACTTC.

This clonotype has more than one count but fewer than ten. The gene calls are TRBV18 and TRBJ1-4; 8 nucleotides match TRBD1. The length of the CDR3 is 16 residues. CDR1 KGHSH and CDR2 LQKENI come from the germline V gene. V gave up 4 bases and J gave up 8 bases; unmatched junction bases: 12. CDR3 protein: CASSLEAGQGGEKLFF. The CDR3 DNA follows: TGTGCCAGCTCACTCGAGGCCGGACAGGGAGGGGAAAAACTGTTTTTT.

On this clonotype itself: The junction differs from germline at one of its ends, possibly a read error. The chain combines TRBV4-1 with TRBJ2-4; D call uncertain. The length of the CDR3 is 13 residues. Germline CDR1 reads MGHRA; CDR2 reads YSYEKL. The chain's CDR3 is CASSQEPRNIQYF. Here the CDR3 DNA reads TGTGCCAGCAGCCAAGAGCCCCGGAACATTCAGTACTTC.

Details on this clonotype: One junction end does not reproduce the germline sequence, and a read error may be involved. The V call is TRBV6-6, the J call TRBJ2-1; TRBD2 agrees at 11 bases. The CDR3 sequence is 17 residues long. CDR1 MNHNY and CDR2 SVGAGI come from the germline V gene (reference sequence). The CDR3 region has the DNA TGTGCCAGCAGTACCGGACTAGCGGGCTTCGATGGACAGCGGGGGGCCTTC. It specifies CASSTGLAGFDGQRGAF.

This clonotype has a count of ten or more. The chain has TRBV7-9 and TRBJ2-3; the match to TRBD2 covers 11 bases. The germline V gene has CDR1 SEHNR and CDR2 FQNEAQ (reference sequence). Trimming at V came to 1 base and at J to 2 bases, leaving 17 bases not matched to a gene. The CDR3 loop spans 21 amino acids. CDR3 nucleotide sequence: TGTGCCAGCAGCTTAGGCGGGTGGACAGGACTGGGACTAGCGGCCACAGATACGCAGTATTTT. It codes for CASSLGGWTGLGLAATDTQYF.

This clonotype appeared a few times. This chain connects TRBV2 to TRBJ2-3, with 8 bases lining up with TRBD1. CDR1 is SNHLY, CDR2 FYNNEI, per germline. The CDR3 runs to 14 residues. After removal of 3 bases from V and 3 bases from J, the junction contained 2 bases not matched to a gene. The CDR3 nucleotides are TGTGCCAGCAGTGACAGGGGGCCAACAGATACGCAGTATTTT. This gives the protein CASSDRGPTDTQYF. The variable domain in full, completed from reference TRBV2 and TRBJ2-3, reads EPEVTQTPSHQVTQMGQEVILRCVPISNHLYFYWYRQILGQKVEFLVSFYNNEISEKSEIFDDQFSVERPDGSNFTLKIRSTKLEDSAMYFCASSDRGPTDTQYFGPGTRLTVL.

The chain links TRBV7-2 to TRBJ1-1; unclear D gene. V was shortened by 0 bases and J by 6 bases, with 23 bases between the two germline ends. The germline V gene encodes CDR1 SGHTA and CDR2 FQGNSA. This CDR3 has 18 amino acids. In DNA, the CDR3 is TGTGCCAGCAGCTTAGCCTCCCTTAGTTCGGGCCTCGGGGCTGAAGCTTTCTTT. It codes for CASSLASLSSGLGAEAFF.

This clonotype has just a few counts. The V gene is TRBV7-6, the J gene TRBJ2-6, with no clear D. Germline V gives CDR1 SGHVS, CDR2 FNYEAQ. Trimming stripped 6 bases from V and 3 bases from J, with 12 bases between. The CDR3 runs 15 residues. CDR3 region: CASSQSEYGANVLTF. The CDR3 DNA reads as TGTGCCAGCAGTCAGTCCGAATATGGGGCCAACGTCCTGACTTTC.

The CDR3 sequence is CASSYGGTNEKLFF. The CDR3 nucleotides read TGTGCCAGCAGCTATGGGGGGACTAATGAAAAACTGTTTTTT. The rearrangement links TRBV11-2 to TRBJ1-4; tentative D call: TRBD1 (5 bases). The ends were cut back, 4 bases at V and 2 bases at J, with 8 bases in the middle. The germline gives CDR1 SGHAT, CDR2 FQNNGV. The CDR3 is made up of 14 amino acids. The variable domain in full, completed from reference TRBV11-2 and TRBJ1-4, reads EAGVAQSPRYKIIEKRQSVAFWCNPISGHATLYWYQQILGQGPKLLIQFQNNGVVDDSQLPKDRFSAERLKGVDSTLKIQPAKLEDSAVYLCASSYGGTNEKLFFGSGTQLSVL.

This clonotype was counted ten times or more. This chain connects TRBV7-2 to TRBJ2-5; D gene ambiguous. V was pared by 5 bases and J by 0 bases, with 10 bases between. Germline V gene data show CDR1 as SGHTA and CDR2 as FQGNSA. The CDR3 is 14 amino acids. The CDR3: CASSPLTHQETQYF. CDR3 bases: TGTGCCAGCAGCCCCCTGACTCACCAAGAGACCCAGTACTTC. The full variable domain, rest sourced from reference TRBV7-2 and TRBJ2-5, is GAGVSQSPSNKVTEKGKDVELRCDPISGHTALYWYRQSLGQGLEFLIYFQGNSAPDKSGLPSDRFSAERTGGSVSTLTIQRTQQEDSAVYLCASSPLTHQETQYFGPGTRLLVL.

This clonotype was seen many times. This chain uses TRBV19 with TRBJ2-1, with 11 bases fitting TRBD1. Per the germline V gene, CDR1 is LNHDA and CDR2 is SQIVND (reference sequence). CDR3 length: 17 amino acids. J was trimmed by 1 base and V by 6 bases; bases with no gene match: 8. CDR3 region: CASRRTGGARSYNEQFF. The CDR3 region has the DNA TGTGCCAGTAGGAGGACAGGGGGCGCAAGGTCCTACAATGAGCAGTTCTTC.

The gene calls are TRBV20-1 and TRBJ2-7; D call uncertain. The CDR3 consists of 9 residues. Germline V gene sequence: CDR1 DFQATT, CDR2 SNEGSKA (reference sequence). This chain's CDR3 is CRWGYEQYF. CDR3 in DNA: TGCAGATGGGGCTACGAGCAGTACTTC.

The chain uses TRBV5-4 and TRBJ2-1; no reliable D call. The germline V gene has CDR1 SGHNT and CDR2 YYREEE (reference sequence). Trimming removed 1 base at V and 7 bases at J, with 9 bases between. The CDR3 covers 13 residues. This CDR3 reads CASSLLVGNEQFF. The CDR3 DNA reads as TGTGCCAGCAGCTTGCTTGTAGGGAATGAGCAGTTCTTC.

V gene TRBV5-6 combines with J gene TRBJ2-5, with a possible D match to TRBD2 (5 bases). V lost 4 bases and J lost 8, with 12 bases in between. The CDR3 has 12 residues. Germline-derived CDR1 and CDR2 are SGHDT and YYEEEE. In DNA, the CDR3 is TGTGCCAGCAGCGGACTCTTACAAACCCAGTACTTC. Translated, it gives CASSGLLQTQYF.

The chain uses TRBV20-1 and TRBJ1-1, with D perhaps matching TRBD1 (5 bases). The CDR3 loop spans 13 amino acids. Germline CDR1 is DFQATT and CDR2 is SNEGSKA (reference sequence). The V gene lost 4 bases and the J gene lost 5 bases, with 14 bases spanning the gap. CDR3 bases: TGCAGTGCTACGAGGGGTTCGGGGACTGAAGCTTTCTTT. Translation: CSATRGSGTEAFF.

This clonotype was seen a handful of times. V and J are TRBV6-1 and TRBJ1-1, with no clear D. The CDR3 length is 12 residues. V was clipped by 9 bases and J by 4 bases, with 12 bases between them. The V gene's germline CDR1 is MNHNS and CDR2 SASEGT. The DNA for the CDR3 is TGTGCCAGTGCGTTGTCGGGCACTGAAGCTTTCTTT. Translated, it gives CASALSGTEAFF.

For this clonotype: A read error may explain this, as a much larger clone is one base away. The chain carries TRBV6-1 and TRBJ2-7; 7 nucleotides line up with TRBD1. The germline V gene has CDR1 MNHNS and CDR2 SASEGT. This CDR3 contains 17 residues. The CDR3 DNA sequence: TGTGTCAGCAGTGAACGAGGAGACAGGGCTCTCTCCTACGAGCAGTACTTC. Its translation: CVSSERGDRALSYEQYF.

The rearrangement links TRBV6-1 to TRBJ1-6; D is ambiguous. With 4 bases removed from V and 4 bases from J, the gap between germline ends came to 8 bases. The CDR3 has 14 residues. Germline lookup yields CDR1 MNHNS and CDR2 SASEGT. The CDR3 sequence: CASSVSYYNSPLHF. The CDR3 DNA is TGTGCCAGCAGTGTCAGCTATTATAATTCACCCCTCCACTTT.

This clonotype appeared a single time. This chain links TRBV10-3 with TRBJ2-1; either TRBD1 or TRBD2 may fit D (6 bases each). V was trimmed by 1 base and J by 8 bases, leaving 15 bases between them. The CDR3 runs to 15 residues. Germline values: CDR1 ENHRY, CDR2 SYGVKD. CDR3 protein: CAISEFRGGTDEQFF. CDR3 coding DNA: TGTGCCATCAGTGAGTTTCGAGGGGGGACTGATGAGCAGTTCTTC.

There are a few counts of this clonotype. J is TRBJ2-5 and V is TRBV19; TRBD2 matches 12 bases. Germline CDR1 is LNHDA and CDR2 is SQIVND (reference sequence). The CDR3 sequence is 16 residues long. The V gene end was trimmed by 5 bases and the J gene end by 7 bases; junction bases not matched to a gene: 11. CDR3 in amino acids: CASSESSGRAGRTQYF. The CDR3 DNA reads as TGTGCCAGTAGTGAGTCTAGCGGGAGGGCCGGCAGGACCCAGTACTTC.

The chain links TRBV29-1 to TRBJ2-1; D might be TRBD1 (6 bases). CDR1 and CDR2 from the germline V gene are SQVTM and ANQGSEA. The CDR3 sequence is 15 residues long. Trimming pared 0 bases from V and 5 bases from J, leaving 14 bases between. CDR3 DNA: TGCAGCGTTGAAGATCGATGGGGGCGAAACAATGAGCAGTTCTTC. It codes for CSVEDRWGRNNEQFF.

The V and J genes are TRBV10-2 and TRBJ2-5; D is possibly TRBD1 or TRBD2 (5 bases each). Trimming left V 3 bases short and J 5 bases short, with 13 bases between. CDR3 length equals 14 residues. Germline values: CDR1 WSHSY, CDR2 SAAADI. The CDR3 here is CASSDSGTWETQYF. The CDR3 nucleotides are TGCGCCAGCAGTGATTCCGGGACGTGGGAGACCCAGTACTTC.